Listed here are 29 T cell receptor beta chains from one sample, sequenced in a study of blood T cell repertoires in COVID-19 (dated by TCRdb to about 2020). Preparation of the library involved the immunoSEQ multiplex PCR assay. TCRdb provides this immuneACCESS table in a form limited to in-frame rearrangements. Some clones are lacking; in checked studies, under half of them reflect an unresolved V gene, and why the rest are absent is not known. The sample table contains 100,000 to 120,000 clones; only one count was recorded for about 88% of them. 2% to 2.5% of the sample is taken by the ten largest. The specimen was peripheral blood. The receptor source for this set is a human donor in a cohort sampled during active COVID-19.

The chain has TRBV11-2 and TRBJ2-5; 9 bases match TRBD2. The J segment lost 4 bases and the V segment lost 2 bases, leaving 8 bases of the junction unmatched. Germline-derived CDR1 and CDR2 are SGHAT and FQNNGV. The CDR3 length is 16 residues. Written as DNA, the CDR3 is TGTGCCAGCAGCTTATCGCGCGGGAGGGCCCGAGAGACCCAGTACTTC. Its translation: CASSLSRGRARETQYF.

The V gene is TRBV4-1, the J gene TRBJ2-7; 8 nucleotides align to TRBD1. CDR1 is MGHRA and CDR2 is YSYEKL in the germline V gene. This CDR3 has 16 amino acids. V lost 4 bases to trimming and J lost 4 bases; unmatched junction nucleotides: 12. The CDR3 is CASSPPGQEQGYEQYF. The CDR3, as DNA: TGCGCCAGCAGCCCACCGGGACAGGAGCAGGGATACGAGCAGTACTTC.

The gene calls are TRBV7-2 and TRBJ1-1; no clear D. V lost 3 bases and J lost 1, with 6 bases in between. CDR3 length: 13 residues. Germline CDR1 reads SGHTA; CDR2 reads FQGNSA. CDR3 sequence reads: CASSFPSNTEAFF. Written as DNA, the CDR3 is TGTGCCAGCAGCTTCCCCTCGAACACTGAAGCTTTCTTT.

The V call is TRBV19, the J call TRBJ2-3, with 9 bases matching TRBD2. Trimming at V came to 5 bases and at J to 1 base, leaving 1 base not matched to a gene. The CDR3 covers 14 residues. In germline, CDR1 is LNHDA, CDR2 SQIVND (reference sequence). The CDR3: CASSLAGGTDTQYF. The CDR3 coding sequence is TGTGCCAGTAGTTTAGCGGGGGGCACAGATACGCAGTATTTT.

Concerning this clone: At one of its ends the junction is not consistent with the germline gene, which may arise from a read error. The rearrangement uses TRBV6-2 or TRBV6-3 and TRBJ2-1, with 11 bases matching TRBD1. The V gene's germline CDR1 is MNHEY and CDR2 SVGEGT. The CDR3 spans 17 residues. The CDR3, as DNA: TGTGCCAGCAGCTACTGGACCGGGACAGGGGGTGGAAATGAGCAGTTCTTC. Amino acid sequence: CASSYWTGTGGGNEQFF.

This rearrangement joins TRBV4-2 to TRBJ2-7, with TRBD1 identical over 9 bases. This CDR3 has 19 residues. V lost 1 base and J lost 0; bases outside the gene matches: 13. Germline lookup yields CDR1 LGHNA and CDR2 YNFKEQ. CDR3 sequence (DNA): TGTGCCAGCAGCCAAGTACATCCCGGGACAGGGCCTAGCTCCTACGAGCAGTACTTC. Translated: CASSQVHPGTGPSSYEQYF.

Remarks on this clone: Different DNA sequences within this sample yield the same CDR3. This chain joins TRBV28 and TRBJ1-1, with 7 bases fitting TRBD1. This CDR3 has 15 amino acids. Losses at the gene ends were 5 bases for V and 8 bases for J; bases not matched to a gene: 14. The germline V gene encodes CDR1 MDHEN and CDR2 SYDVKM. The CDR3 here is CASSIPTPGQAEAFF. The DNA for the CDR3 is TGTGCCAGCAGTATCCCAACCCCAGGACAGGCCGAAGCTTTCTTT.

As for this clone: The same CDR3 can be traced to other DNA sequences in this sample. The chain is built from TRBV10-1 and TRBJ1-1, with 9 bases that match TRBD1. J was trimmed by 8 bases and V by 5 bases; bases with no gene match: 3. The CDR3 contains 12 residues. The germline V gene encodes CDR1 WNHNN and CDR2 SYGVQD (reference sequence). CDR3 DNA: TGCGCCAGCAGTCCCGGACAGGGGGAAGCTTTCTTT. As protein: CASSPGQGEAFF.

This clone occurred a few times. Other DNA sequences of this sample code for an identical CDR3. V usage is TRBV19 and J usage is TRBJ1-6; TRBD1 agrees at 7 bases. J was trimmed by 8 bases and V by 8 bases; bases with no gene match: 12. Germline V lookup: CDR1 LNHDA, CDR2 SQIVND (reference sequence). The CDR3 spans 15 residues. CDR3 region: CASSTWGQGDSPLHF. The DNA for the CDR3 is TGTGCCAGTTCTACTTGGGGGCAGGGGGATTCACCCCTCCACTTT.

The chain uses TRBV19 and TRBJ2-3; D possibly corresponds to TRBD2 (5 bases). Trimming took off 2 bases at V and 2 bases at J, with 5 bases between the two ends. The CDR3 sequence is 13 residues long. Germline V gene data show CDR1 as LNHDA and CDR2 as SQIVND (reference sequence). CDR3 bases: TGTGCCAGTAGTATACGGGACACAGATACGCAGTATTTT. It is translated as CASSIRDTDTQYF.

The rearrangement joins TRBV7-9 to TRBJ1-5; 7 bases match TRBD1. CDR3 length: 16 amino acids. The V gene's germline CDR1 is SEHNR and CDR2 FQNEAQ (reference sequence). V lost 5 bases to trimming and J lost 2 bases; unmatched junction nucleotides: 9. In nucleotides, the CDR3 is TGTGCCAGCAGCGTAGGGGACAGCCGAGGCAATCAGCCCCAGCATTTT. It specifies CASSVGDSRGNQPQHF.

The chain employs TRBV5-8 and TRBJ2-7; no firm D call. The ends were cut back, 0 bases at V and 3 bases at J, with 13 bases in the middle. CDR1 and CDR2 (germline): SGHTS, YDEGEE. This CDR3 contains 15 residues. This CDR3 reads CASSLDADPFYEQYF. CDR3 DNA sequence: TGTGCCAGCAGCTTGGATGCGGATCCCTTCTACGAGCAGTACTTC.

The chain has TRBV9 and TRBJ2-2; 12 nucleotides agree with TRBD2. CDR1 and CDR2 (germline): SGDLS, YYNGEE. The V segment lost 9 bases and the J segment 4 bases; nucleotides outside the gene matches: 7. The CDR3 is 15 residues long. CDR3 protein: CATSSGGARTGELFF. The CDR3 region has the DNA TGTGCCACCTCTAGCGGGGGGGCACGCACCGGGGAGCTGTTTTTT.

The chain recombines TRBV10-3 with TRBJ1-6, with a possible D match to TRBD1 (6 bases). This CDR3 has 15 amino acids. The V end was cut by 4 bases, the J end by 6 bases, with 13 bases between. CDR1 is ENHRY, CDR2 SYGVKD, per germline. CDR3 in amino acids: CAISVDDRTNSPLHF. The DNA of the CDR3 is TGTGCCATCAGTGTGGATGACAGGACTAATTCACCCCTCCACTTT.

V and J are TRBV5-6 and TRBJ2-3; weak D call: TRBD2 (6 bases). The germline V gene has CDR1 SGHDT and CDR2 YYEEEE. CDR3 length: 17 residues. V lost 3 bases, J lost 11 bases, and 28 bases lay in between. The CDR3 coding sequence is TGTGCCAGCAGCTCCCCCCGACTAGAGGGGCTCCCAGTAGAGCAGTATTTT. As protein: CASSSPRLEGLPVEQYF.

The rearrangement links TRBV12-5 to TRBJ1-2; maybe TRBD1 (6 bases). There are 17 residues in the CDR3. Germline V gene sequence: CDR1 LGHNT, CDR2 FRNRAP. V was trimmed by 0 bases and J by 0 bases, leaving 14 bases between them. DNA for the CDR3: TGTGCTAGTGGTTTGGTAGAGGGGGAGCGATCTAACTATGGCTACACCTTC. It codes for CASGLVEGERSNYGYTF. Looking up the rest from reference TRBV12-5 and TRBJ1-2 gives the full variable domain: DARVTQTPRHKVTEMGQEVTMRCQPILGHNTVFWYRQTMMQGLELLAYFRNRAPLDDSGMPKDRFSAEMPDATLATLKIQPSEPRDSAVYFCASGLVEGERSNYGYTFGSGTRLTVV.

This chain joins TRBV28 and TRBJ1-2; D possibly corresponds to TRBD1 (6 bases). Trimming took 5 bases from V and 7 from J, leaving 11 bases between them. The CDR3 is 12 amino acids. Germline assignment: CDR1 MDHEN and CDR2 SYDVKM. CDR3: CASSLQGSGYTF. The DNA of the CDR3 is TGTGCCAGCAGTCTACAGGGTTCTGGCTACACCTTC.

V and J are TRBV15 and TRBJ2-3; 8 nucleotides agree with TRBD1. This CDR3 comprises 15 residues. Germline values: CDR1 LNHNV, CDR2 YYDKDF (reference sequence). The J segment lost 6 bases and the V segment lost 5 bases, leaving 10 bases of the junction unmatched. CDR3 region: CATSPGPTGDDTQYF. The CDR3 coding sequence is TGTGCCACCAGCCCAGGTCCGACAGGGGACGATACGCAGTATTTT. Supplemented by reference TRBV15 and TRBJ2-3, the full variable domain reads DAMVIQNPRYQVTQFGKPVTLSCSQTLNHNVMYWYQQKSSQAPKLLFHYYDKDFNNEADTPDNFQSRRPNTSFCFLDIRSPGLGDTAMYLCATSPGPTGDDTQYFGPGTRLTVL.

This clone was detected only once. The chain has TRBV19 and TRBJ1-2; 12 nucleotides align to TRBD1. This CDR3 comprises 14 residues. Trimming took 6 bases from V and 2 from J; bases not matched to a gene: 1. CDR1 is LNHDA, CDR2 SQIVND, per germline (reference sequence). Here the CDR3 DNA reads TGTGCCAGTAGGGGGACAGGGGGCAACTATGGCTACACCTTC. Translated, it gives CASRGTGGNYGYTF.

V is TRBV6-2 or TRBV6-3 and J is TRBJ2-7; 7 bases match TRBD1. The germline V gene encodes CDR1 MNHEY and CDR2 SVGEGT. The CDR3 is 13 amino acids. Trimming at V came to 6 bases and at J to 2 bases, leaving 4 bases not matched to a gene. The CDR3 DNA is TGTGCCAGCAGCCTCGGGACAGCCTACGAGCAGTACTTC. This gives the protein CASSLGTAYEQYF.

The gene calls are TRBV6-5 and TRBJ1-5, with D perhaps TRBD1 (6 bases). V lost 0 bases, J lost 16 bases, and 16 bases lay in between. The germline V gene encodes CDR1 MNHEY and CDR2 SVGAGI. This CDR3 is 13 amino acids long. The CDR3: CASSYSKGGKKHF. DNA for the CDR3: TGTGCCAGCAGTTACTCGAAAGGGGGAAAGAAACATTTT.

The gene calls are TRBV7-9 and TRBJ2-5; 7 bases align to TRBD1. Looked up from germline, CDR1 is SEHNR and CDR2 is FQNEAQ (reference sequence). The CDR3 is 15 residues long. V lost 5 bases and J lost 5; bases outside the gene matches: 11. In nucleotides, the CDR3 is TGTGCCAGCAGCCCGACAGGGAATAGGGGGGAGACCCAGTACTTC. This translates into CASSPTGNRGETQYF.

The CDR3 region is CASSSQVNTEAFF. DNA of the CDR3: TGTGCCAGCAGTTCACAGGTTAACACTGAAGCTTTCTTT. This sequence joins TRBV12-3 or TRBV12-4 and TRBJ1-1; TRBD1 is a possible D gene (5 bases). The CDR3 runs 13 residues. The ends were cut back, 4 bases at V and 2 bases at J, with 8 bases in the middle.

The V call is TRBV11-2, the J call TRBJ2-3; 8 bases match TRBD1. CDR3 size: 14 residues. CDR1 and CDR2 from the germline V gene are SGHAT and FQNNGV. The V segment lost 5 bases and the J segment 3 bases; nucleotides outside the gene matches: 4. CDR3 nucleotides: TGTGCCAGCAGCCCCCGGACAGGGACAGATACGCAGTATTTT. Translating gives CASSPRTGTDTQYF.

V usage is TRBV11-2 and J usage is TRBJ1-4; D not resolved. Germline-derived CDR1 and CDR2 are SGHAT and FQNNGV. V lost 4 bases, J lost 6 bases, and 15 bases lay in between. The CDR3 has 15 residues. For the CDR3, the DNA is TGTGCCAGCAGCTACTCTCATGAACTGGATGAAAAACTGTTTTTT. It encodes CASSYSHELDEKLFF.

The rearrangement joins TRBV27 to TRBJ2-7; D not resolved. Looked up from germline, CDR1 is MNHEY and CDR2 is SMNVEV (reference sequence). CDR3 length: 15 residues. V lost 0 bases to trimming and J lost 4 bases, with 13 bases between them. CDR3 in DNA: TGTGCCAGCAGTTTATCCCCTACCGGAGATTACGAGCAGTACTTC. This codes for CASSLSPTGDYEQYF.

V and J are TRBV7-2 and TRBJ2-5, with 9 bases identical to TRBD1. Unmatched junction bases numbered 7, after V lost 3 bases and J lost 5 bases. Germline V CDR1 and CDR2: SGHTA, FQGNSA. The CDR3 runs 15 residues. The CDR3 nucleotides read TGTGCCAGCAGCTTGGGGACAGGGTCCTACGAGACCCAGTACTTC. It encodes CASSLGTGSYETQYF. Full variable domain (outside the CDR3, taken from reference TRBV7-2 and TRBJ2-5): GAGVSQSPSNKVTEKGKDVELRCDPISGHTALYWYRQSLGQGLEFLIYFQGNSAPDKSGLPSDRFSAERTGGSVSTLTIQRTQQEDSAVYLCASSLGTGSYETQYFGPGTRLLVL.

V usage is TRBV29-1 and J usage is TRBJ2-7; D is undetermined. V was trimmed by 2 bases and J by 0 bases, leaving 5 bases between them. CDR1 is SQVTM and CDR2 is ANQGSEA in the germline V gene. The CDR3 runs 12 residues. Here the CDR3 DNA reads TGCAGCGTTGAAAGAGACTCCTACGAGCAGTACTTC. Translation gives CSVERDSYEQYF.

This chain links TRBV11-3 with TRBJ2-1; 12 bases are shared with TRBD2. The germline gives CDR1 SGHNT, CDR2 YENEEA. CDR3 size: 15 residues. With V trimmed by 5 bases and J by 8 bases, 7 bases remained unmatched. CDR3 in amino acids: CASSQRLAGDDEQFF. CDR3 DNA: TGTGCCAGCAGCCAACGACTAGCGGGGGACGATGAGCAGTTCTTC.